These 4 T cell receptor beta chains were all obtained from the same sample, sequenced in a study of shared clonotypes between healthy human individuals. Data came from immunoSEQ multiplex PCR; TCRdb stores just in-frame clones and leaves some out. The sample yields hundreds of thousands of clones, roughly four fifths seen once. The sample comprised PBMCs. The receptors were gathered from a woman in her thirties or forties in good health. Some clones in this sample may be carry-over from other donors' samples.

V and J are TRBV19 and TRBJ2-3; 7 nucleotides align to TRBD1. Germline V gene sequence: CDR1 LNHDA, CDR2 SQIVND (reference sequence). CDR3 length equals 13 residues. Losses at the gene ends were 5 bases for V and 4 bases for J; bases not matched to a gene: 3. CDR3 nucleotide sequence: TGTGCCAGTAGTGCGACAGGGTCAGATACGCAGTATTTT. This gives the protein CASSATGSDTQYF.

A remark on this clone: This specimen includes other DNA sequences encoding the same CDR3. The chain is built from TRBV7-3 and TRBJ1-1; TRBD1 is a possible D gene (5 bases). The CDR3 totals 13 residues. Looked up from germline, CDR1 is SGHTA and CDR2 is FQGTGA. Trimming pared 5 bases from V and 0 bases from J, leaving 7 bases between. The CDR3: CASSLQVNTEAFF. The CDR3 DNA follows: TGTGCCAGCAGCCTACAGGTGAACACTGAAGCTTTCTTT.

The CDR3 DNA is TGCAGTGCTAGCGAGAAAAACATTCAGTACTTC. It yields the protein CSASEKNIQYF. The chain uses TRBV20-1 and TRBJ2-4; D call uncertain. The CDR3 extends over 11 amino acids. Germline V lookup: CDR1 DFQATT, CDR2 SNEGSKA (reference sequence). V was trimmed by 3 bases and J by 4 bases, leaving 4 bases between them.

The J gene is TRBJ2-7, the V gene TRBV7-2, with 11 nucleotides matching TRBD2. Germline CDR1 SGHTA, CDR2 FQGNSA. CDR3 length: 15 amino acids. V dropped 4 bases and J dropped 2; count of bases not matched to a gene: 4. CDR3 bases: TGTGCCAGCAGCTCGGGACTAGCGGCCACCTACGAGCAGTACTTC. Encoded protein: CASSSGLAATYEQYF.